The 26 T cell receptor beta chains below all came from one sample that was sequenced in a study of blood T cell repertoires in COVID-19 (dated by TCRdb to 2018 to 2020). The protocol used for the library was the immunoSEQ multiplex PCR assay. Here the immuneACCESS table is served through TCRdb, limited to in-frame sequences with V and J called. Missing clones are a known gap in these copies; in checked studies unresolved V genes cover under half, and the rest lacks a known reason. A total of 100,000 to 150,000 clones appear in this sample, around 83% of them only once. The top ten constitute 5.5% to 6.5% of the sample. The specimen sequenced was peripheral blood. Source of these receptors: an elderly man with active or convalescent COVID-19.

The V gene is TRBV10-3, the J gene TRBJ1-3; tentative D call: TRBD1 (5 bases). CDR1 is ENHRY and CDR2 is SYGVKD in the germline V gene. The CDR3 is 12 residues long. The CDR3: CGAQGIEDTIYF. The CDR3 DNA reads as TGTGGAGCCCAGGGAATTGAAGACACCATATATTTT.

The chain has TRBV7-2 and TRBJ1-6, with a weak D call TRBD1 (6 bases). This CDR3 has 13 amino acids. Per the germline V gene, CDR1 is SGHTA and CDR2 is FQGNSA. The V end was cut by 2 bases, the J end by 9 bases, with 8 bases between. The CDR3 region is CASSLWTVSPLHF. CDR3 nucleotides: TGTGCCAGCAGCTTATGGACAGTTTCACCCCTCCACTTT.

This chain uses TRBV28 with TRBJ2-5; 9 positions agree with TRBD1. There are 15 residues in the CDR3. V lost 3 bases to trimming and J lost 6 bases; unmatched junction nucleotides: 8. Germline CDR1 and CDR2: MDHEN and SYDVKM. Here the CDR3 DNA reads TGTGCCAGCAGTTTTTTGGGACAGGGTAGCAAGACCCAGTACTTC. It specifies CASSFLGQGSKTQYF.

The V gene is TRBV11-3, the J gene TRBJ2-1, with TRBD2 matching over 11 bases. Per germline, CDR1 SGHNT and CDR2 YENEEA. V lost 4 bases and J lost 6; bases outside the gene matches: 2. There are 14 residues in the CDR3. The CDR3 DNA sequence: TGTGCCAGCAGCTCCGGACTAGCGGGCAATGAGCAGTTCTTC. Translating it yields CASSSGLAGNEQFF.

The chain has TRBV14 and TRBJ1-6; no clear D. In germline, CDR1 is SGHDN, CDR2 FVKESK. The CDR3 length is 13 residues. The V end was cut by 6 bases, the J end by 9 bases, with 12 bases between. CDR3 sequence reads: CASRPGGPSPLHF. In DNA form, the CDR3 reads TGTGCCAGCAGACCCGGAGGACCTTCACCCCTCCACTTT.

The chain couples TRBV4-3 to TRBJ2-1; tentatively, D is TRBD2 (6 bases). The CDR3 extends over 16 amino acids. Germline V gives CDR1 LGHNA, CDR2 YSLEER. V lost 0 bases and J lost 2, with 11 bases in between. CDR3 loop: CASSQDREAPYNEQFF. In DNA form, the CDR3 reads TGCGCCAGCAGCCAAGATAGGGAGGCTCCCTACAATGAGCAGTTCTTC.

V gene TRBV27 combines with J gene TRBJ2-1; 14 bases match TRBD2. Germline V gene data show CDR1 as MNHEY and CDR2 as SMNVEV (reference sequence). Trimming removed 5 bases from V and 9 bases from J; junction bases left unmatched: 6. The CDR3 extends over 15 amino acids. In DNA, the CDR3 is TGTGCCAGCAGTCCGACTAGCGGGGGGGCCGGTGAGCAGTTCTTC. It yields the protein CASSPTSGGAGEQFF.

This chain links TRBV29-1 with TRBJ1-1, with no clear D. CDR1 is SQVTM, CDR2 ANQGSEA, per germline. Trimming cost V 1 base and J 7 bases, with 10 bases left between them. The CDR3 is made up of 12 amino acids. DNA of the CDR3: TGCAGCGTTGAAGCGGGAAGCCGTGAAGCTTTCTTT. Translated: CSVEAGSREAFF.

V usage is TRBV9 and J usage is TRBJ2-7; possibly TRBD1 for D (5 bases). This CDR3 comprises 14 residues. The germline gives CDR1 SGDLS, CDR2 YYNGEE. The ends were cut back, 6 bases at V and 5 bases at J, with 18 bases in the middle. CDR3 bases: TGTGCCAGCACCCCTACTTCGACAGTCCACGAGCAGTACTTC. Its translation: CASTPTSTVHEQYF.

This clone occurred a few times. V and J are TRBV4-1 and TRBJ1-6, with 10 positions matching TRBD1. The J segment lost 11 bases and the V segment lost 3 bases, leaving 7 bases of the junction unmatched. The CDR3 totals 15 residues. Germline V gene lookup returns CDR1 MGHRA and CDR2 YSYEKL. Written as DNA, the CDR3 is TGCGCCAGCAGCCAGGGACAGGGGCCCCTTCCACCCCTCCACTTT. It yields the protein CASSQGQGPLPPLHF.

The V and J genes are TRBV19 and TRBJ1-3; D is undetermined. The V end lost 3 bases, the J end lost 0 bases, and 9 bases lay between the germline ends. Germline lookup yields CDR1 LNHDA and CDR2 SQIVND (reference sequence). The CDR3 extends over 15 amino acids. CDR3 region: CASSISTYSGNTIYF. The CDR3 coding sequence is TGTGCCAGTAGTATTTCGACTTACTCTGGAAACACCATATATTTT.

The CDR3 is CASSPGQGGSEAFF. CDR3 in DNA: TGTGCCAGCAGCCCGGGACAGGGAGGTTCTGAAGCTTTCTTT. The V call is TRBV7-3, the J call TRBJ1-1; TRBD1 aligns across 9 bases. The CDR3 has 14 amino acids. The V gene end was trimmed by 5 bases and the J gene end by 6 bases; junction bases not matched to a gene: 7. Germline lookup yields CDR1 SGHTA and CDR2 FQGTGA.

The J gene is TRBJ2-1, the V gene TRBV11-2; the D gene is possibly TRBD1 (5 bases). This CDR3 has 14 residues. Germline values: CDR1 SGHAT, CDR2 FQNNGV. The V gene lost 4 bases and the J gene lost 3 bases, with 10 bases spanning the gap. CDR3 bases: TGTGCCAGCAGCTCCGTAACAGGCTACAATGAGCAGTTCTTC. Translation: CASSSVTGYNEQFF.

V usage is TRBV27 and J usage is TRBJ1-5, with 9 positions matching TRBD1. Per germline, CDR1 MNHEY and CDR2 SMNVEV (reference sequence). V was clipped by 6 bases and J by 3 bases; unmatched bases: 9. This CDR3 has 16 residues. CDR3 coding DNA: TGTGCCAGCAGACGACAGGGGGTCGGTAACAATCAGCCCCAGCATTTT. Its translation: CASRRQGVGNNQPQHF.

CDR3 bases: TGCGCCAGCAGCTCTATACTAGCGGGGGAATCCTACGAGCAGTACTTC. It specifies CASSSILAGESYEQYF. The rearrangement joins TRBV5-1 to TRBJ2-7; 11 nucleotides agree with TRBD2. CDR1 is SGHRS, CDR2 YFSETQ, per germline. Trimming at V came to 3 bases and at J to 1 base, leaving 6 bases not matched to a gene. The CDR3 has 16 amino acids.

V gene TRBV6-5 combines with J gene TRBJ2-7; D unclear. The germline V and J ends were trimmed by 5 bases and 0 bases, with 8 bases remaining between them. This CDR3 spans 13 amino acids. CDR1 is MNHEY, CDR2 SVGAGI, per germline. The CDR3 loop reads CASSPSFSYEQYF. CDR3 nucleotides: TGTGCCAGCAGTCCCAGTTTCTCCTACGAGCAGTACTTC.

The chain couples TRBV19 to TRBJ1-2; 7 bases agree with TRBD1. V shed 6 bases, J shed 8 bases, and the junction held 15 bases outside the gene matches. CDR3 size: 15 residues. Germline loops: CDR1 LNHDA, CDR2 SQIVND (reference sequence). CDR3 nucleotide sequence: TGTGCCAGTAGGGGACAAAACAGGGGCTGGTCAGGCTACACCTTC. Its protein is CASRGQNRGWSGYTF.

This chain joins TRBV19 and TRBJ2-6; no reliable D call. Trimming removed 6 bases at V and 4 bases at J, with 7 bases between. Germline V gives CDR1 LNHDA, CDR2 SQIVND (reference sequence). The CDR3 has 13 amino acids. CDR3 sequence reads: CASSPLGANVLTF. The CDR3 bases are TGTGCCAGTAGCCCTTTGGGGGCCAACGTCCTGACTTTC.

J is TRBJ2-5 and V is TRBV7-2; TRBD1 aligns across 8 bases. V gave up 6 bases and J gave up 1 base; unmatched junction bases: 4. CDR1 SGHTA and CDR2 FQGNSA come from the germline V gene. CDR3 length: 14 residues. In DNA, the CDR3 is TGTGCCAGCAGTTACCAGGGGGCCCAAGAGACCCAGTACTTC. Translation: CASSYQGAQETQYF.

The chain has TRBV7-2 and TRBJ1-2; 10 nucleotides line up with TRBD1. Unmatched junction bases numbered 4, after V lost 3 bases and J lost 3 bases. Germline-derived CDR1 and CDR2 are SGHTA and FQGNSA. The CDR3 consists of 15 residues. CDR3 in amino acids: CASSFDRGRDYGYTF. For the CDR3, the DNA is TGTGCCAGCAGCTTTGACAGGGGGCGTGACTATGGCTACACCTTC.

This chain connects TRBV6-4 to TRBJ2-3, with 7 bases fitting TRBD1. After removal of 4 bases from V and 4 bases from J, the junction contained 5 bases not matched to a gene. The germline V gene has CDR1 MRHNA and CDR2 SNTAGT. The CDR3 contains 14 residues. CDR3 coding DNA: TGTGCCAGCAGTGGAACAGGGGCCCCAGATACGCAGTATTTT. This encodes CASSGTGAPDTQYF.

The genes are TRBV2 and TRBJ2-4, with 11 bases that match TRBD2. V lost 6 bases and J lost 2; bases outside the gene matches: 6. Germline V CDR1 and CDR2: SNHLY, FYNNEI. This CDR3 spans 16 amino acids. CDR3 DNA: TGTGCCAGCAGCGATCTAGCGGGGGGTACCAAAAACATTCAGTACTTC. The encoded protein is CASSDLAGGTKNIQYF.

The chain links TRBV4-3 to TRBJ2-1; TRBD2 matches at 11 bases. The V and J ends lost 4 bases and 6 bases, in that order; junction bases with no gene match: 11. This CDR3 is 17 amino acids long. Germline CDR1 LGHNA, CDR2 YSLEER. The CDR3 protein is CASSPSFSGGVGNEQFF. Written as DNA, the CDR3 is TGCGCCAGCAGCCCCTCTTTTAGCGGGGGGGTTGGCAATGAGCAGTTCTTC.

V usage is TRBV30 and J usage is TRBJ1-1; 8 bases are a match to TRBD1. The CDR3 runs to 13 residues. The ends lost 5 bases at V and 1 base at J; junction bases unmatched: 3. Germline CDR1 is GTSNPN and CDR2 is SVGIG (reference sequence). CDR3 sequence reads: CAWGTGPNTEAFF. CDR3 sequence (DNA): TGTGCCTGGGGGACAGGCCCGAACACTGAAGCTTTCTTT.

The chain recombines TRBV7-2 with TRBJ1-2; D may be TRBD1 (6 bases). The V and J ends lost 1 base and 6 bases respectively, with 12 bases between them. Per germline, CDR1 SGHTA and CDR2 FQGNSA. CDR3 length: 14 residues. CDR3 in DNA: TGTGCCAGCAGCTTAGAGGGGGTGCTCCATGGCTACACCTTC. Translated, it gives CASSLEGVLHGYTF.

In its sample, this clone was seen a few times. The V gene is TRBV27, the J gene TRBJ2-5; TRBD2 agrees at 9 bases. V lost 6 bases, J lost 2 bases, and 7 bases stayed unmatched. The CDR3 sequence is 15 residues long. Germline CDR1 MNHEY, CDR2 SMNVEV (reference sequence). The CDR3 sequence is CASSFSGGRQETQYF. CDR3 in DNA: TGTGCCAGCAGCTTTAGCGGGGGTCGGCAAGAGACCCAGTACTTC.